This T cell receptor (beta chain) originates from a study of control samples from healthy donors and cancer patients. Produced via immunoSEQ multiplex PCR; TCRdb's table is partial and in-frame only. Of tens of thousands of clones detected, 86% appear once; the ten largest clones hold about 1.6%. Between the trimmed V and J ends, which lost 5 bases and 7 bases, there was a span of 21 bases. The CDR3 spans 15 residues. Looked up from germline, CDR1 is SGHAT and CDR2 is FQNNGV. This clonotype was obtained from a woman aged 40-49 years with lung cancer. The rearrangement joins TRBV11-2 to TRBJ2-7, with D unclear. Sequenced input: PBMCs. CDR3 bases: TGTGCCAGCAGCCCCGATTCGAACCCACTACGAGAGCAGTACTTC. It codes for CASSPDSNPLREQYF. Complete variable domain (other parts from reference TRBV11-2 and TRBJ2-7): EAGVAQSPRYKIIEKRQSVAFWCNPISGHATLYWYQQILGQGPKLLIQFQNNGVVDDSQLPKDRFSAERLKGVDSTLKIQPAKLEDSAVYLCASSPDSNPLREQYFGPGTRLTVT.